In this sample, the clone carrying this T cell receptor (beta chain) turned up once. Its antigen remains unidentified. Each patient gave between 1 and 8 samples, pretreatment and on-treatment. Assay used: immunoSEQ multiplex PCR; TCRdb lists only in-frame clones, some missing. The sample shows under 130,000 clones, over 75% of them seen only once. The CDR3 is made up of 15 amino acids. V was clipped by 5 bases and J by 2 bases; unmatched bases: 5. Looked up from germline, CDR1 is MDHEN and CDR2 is SYDVKM. The record originates from a study of PD-L1 blockade in urothelial cancer. About the study: Bladder-origin urothelial cancer in males covered about 90% of the roughly 30 patients.

General study findings and limits: TCR clonality was measured in pretreatment peripheral blood. Clonality below the median predicted better survival.

Material: PBMCs, obtained around atezolizumab (anti-PD-L1) treatment. The sequence came from a man between 50 and 59 years old with urothelial cancer. V is TRBV28 and J is TRBJ2-7; TRBD1 agrees at 11 bases. CDR3 in amino acids: CASSAPGQGAYEQYF. CDR3 nucleotide sequence: TGTGCCAGCAGTGCCCCGGGACAGGGGGCCTACGAGCAGTACTTC.